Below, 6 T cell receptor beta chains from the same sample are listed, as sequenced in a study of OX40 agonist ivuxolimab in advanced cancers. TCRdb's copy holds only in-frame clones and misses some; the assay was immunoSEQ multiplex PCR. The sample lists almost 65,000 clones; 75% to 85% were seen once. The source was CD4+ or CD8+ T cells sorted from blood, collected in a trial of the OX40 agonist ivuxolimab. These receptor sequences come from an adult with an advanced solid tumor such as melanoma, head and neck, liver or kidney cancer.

The CDR3 DNA follows: TGTGCCAGCTCGGGACTCGCGGTGGGAGAGACCCAGTACTTC. Translated: CASSGLAVGETQYF. The chain is built from TRBV6-5 and TRBJ2-5; maybe TRBD2 (6 bases). Between the trimmed V and J ends, which lost 8 bases and 4 bases, there was a span of 17 bases. Germline assignment: CDR1 MNHEY and CDR2 SVGAGI. The CDR3 totals 14 residues.

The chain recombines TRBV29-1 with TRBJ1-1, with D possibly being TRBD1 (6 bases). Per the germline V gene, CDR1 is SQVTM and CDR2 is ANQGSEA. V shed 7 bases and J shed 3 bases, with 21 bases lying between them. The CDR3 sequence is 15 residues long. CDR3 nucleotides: TGCAGCGCCCATTCCAGGGGCCCGGGGGACACTGAAGCTTTCTTT. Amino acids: CSAHSRGPGDTEAFF.

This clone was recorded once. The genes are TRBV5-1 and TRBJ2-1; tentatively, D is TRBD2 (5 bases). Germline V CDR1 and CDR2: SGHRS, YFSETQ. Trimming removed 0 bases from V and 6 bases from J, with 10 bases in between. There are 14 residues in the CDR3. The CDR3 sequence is CASSLGGSGNEQFF. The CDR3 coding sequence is TGCGCCAGCAGCTTGGGTGGGAGTGGCAATGAGCAGTTCTTC. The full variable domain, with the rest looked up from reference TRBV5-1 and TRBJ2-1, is KAGVTQTPRYLIKTRGQQVTLSCSPISGHRSVSWYQQTPGQGLQFLFEYFSETQRNKGNFPGRFSGRQFSNSRSEMNVSTLELGDSALYLCASSLGGSGNEQFFGPGTRLTVL.

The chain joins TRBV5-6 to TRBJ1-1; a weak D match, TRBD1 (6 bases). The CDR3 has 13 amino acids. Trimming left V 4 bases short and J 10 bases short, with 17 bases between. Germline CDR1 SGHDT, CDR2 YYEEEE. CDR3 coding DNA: TGTGCCAGCAGCCTCAGGGGCCTCCAGAGAGCTTTCTTT. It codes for CASSLRGLQRAFF.

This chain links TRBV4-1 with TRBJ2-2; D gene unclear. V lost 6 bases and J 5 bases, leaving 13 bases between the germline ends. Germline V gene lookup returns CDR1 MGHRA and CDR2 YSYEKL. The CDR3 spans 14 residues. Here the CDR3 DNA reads TGCGCCAGCAGTCTTCGGCAGACTACCGGGGAGCTGTTTTTT. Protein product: CASSLRQTTGELFF.

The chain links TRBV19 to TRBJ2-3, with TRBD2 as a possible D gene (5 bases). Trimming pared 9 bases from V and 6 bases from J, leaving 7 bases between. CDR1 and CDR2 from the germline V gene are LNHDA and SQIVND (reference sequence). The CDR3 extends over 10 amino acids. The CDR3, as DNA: TGTGCCAGCGGCGGGGATACGCAGTATTTT. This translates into CASGGDTQYF.